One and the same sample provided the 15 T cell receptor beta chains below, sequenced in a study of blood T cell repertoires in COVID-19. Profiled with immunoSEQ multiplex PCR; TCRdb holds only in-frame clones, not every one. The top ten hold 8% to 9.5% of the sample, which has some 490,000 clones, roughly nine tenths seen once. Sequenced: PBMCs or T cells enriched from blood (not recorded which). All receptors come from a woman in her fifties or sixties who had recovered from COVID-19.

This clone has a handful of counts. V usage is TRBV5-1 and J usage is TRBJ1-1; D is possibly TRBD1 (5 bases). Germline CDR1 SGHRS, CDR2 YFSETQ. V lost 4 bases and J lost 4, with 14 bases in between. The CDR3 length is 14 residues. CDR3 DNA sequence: TGCGCCAGCAGCCGGTTGGGGGGTCCCACTGAAGCTTTCTTT. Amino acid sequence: CASSRLGGPTEAFF.

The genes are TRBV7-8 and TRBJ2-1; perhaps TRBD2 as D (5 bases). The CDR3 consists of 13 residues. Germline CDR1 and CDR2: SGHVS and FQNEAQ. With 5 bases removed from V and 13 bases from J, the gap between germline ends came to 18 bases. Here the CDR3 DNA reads TGTGCCAGCAGCCCCGGGATCACGGGTCATCAGTTCTTC. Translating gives CASSPGITGHQFF.

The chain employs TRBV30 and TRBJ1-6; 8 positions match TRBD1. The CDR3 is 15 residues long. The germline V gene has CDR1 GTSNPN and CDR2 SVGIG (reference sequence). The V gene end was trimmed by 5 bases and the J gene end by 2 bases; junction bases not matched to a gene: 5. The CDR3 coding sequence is TGTGCCTGGGCGGACAGGGACACCTATAATTCACCCCTCCACTTT. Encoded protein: CAWADRDTYNSPLHF.

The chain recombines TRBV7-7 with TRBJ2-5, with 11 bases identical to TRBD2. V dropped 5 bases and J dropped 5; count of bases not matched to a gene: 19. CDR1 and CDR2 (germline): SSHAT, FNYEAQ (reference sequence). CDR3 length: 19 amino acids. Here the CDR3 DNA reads TGTGCCAGCAGCCTGAGGACTAGCGGGCCCGGGGTAGGGGCGGAGACCCAGTACTTC. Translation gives CASSLRTSGPGVGAETQYF.

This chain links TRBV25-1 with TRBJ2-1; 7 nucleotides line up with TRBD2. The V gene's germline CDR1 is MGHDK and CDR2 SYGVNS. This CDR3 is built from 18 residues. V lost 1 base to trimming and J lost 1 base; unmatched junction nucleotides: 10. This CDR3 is CASSEWAGASGSYNEQFF. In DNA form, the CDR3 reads TGTGCCAGCAGTGAATGGGCGGGAGCTAGCGGTTCCTACAATGAGCAGTTCTTC.

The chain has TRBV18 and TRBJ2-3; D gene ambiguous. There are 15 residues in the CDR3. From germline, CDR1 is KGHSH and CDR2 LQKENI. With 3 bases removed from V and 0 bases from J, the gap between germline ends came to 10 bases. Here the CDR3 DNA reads TGTGCCAGCTCACCGACGCAGACTAGCACAGATACGCAGTATTTT. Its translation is CASSPTQTSTDTQYF.

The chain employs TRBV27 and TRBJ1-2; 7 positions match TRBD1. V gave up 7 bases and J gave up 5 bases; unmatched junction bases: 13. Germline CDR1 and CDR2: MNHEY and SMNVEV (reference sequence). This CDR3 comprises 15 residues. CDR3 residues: CASTSGAGGIYGYTF. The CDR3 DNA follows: TGTGCCAGCACCTCAGGTGCAGGGGGTATATATGGCTACACCTTC.

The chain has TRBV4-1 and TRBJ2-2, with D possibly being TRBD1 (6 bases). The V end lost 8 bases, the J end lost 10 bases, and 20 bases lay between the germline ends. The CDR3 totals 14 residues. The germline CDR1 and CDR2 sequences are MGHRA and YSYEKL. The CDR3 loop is CASAPGAPREELFF. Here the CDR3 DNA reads TGCGCCAGCGCTCCAGGGGCCCCCCGCGAGGAGCTGTTTTTT.

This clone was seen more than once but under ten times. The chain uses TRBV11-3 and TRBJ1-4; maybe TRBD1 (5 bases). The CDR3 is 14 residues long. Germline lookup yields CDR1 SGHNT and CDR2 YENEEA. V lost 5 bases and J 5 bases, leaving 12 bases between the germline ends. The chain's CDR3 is CASSPGGPNEKLFF. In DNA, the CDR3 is TGTGCCAGCAGCCCGGGGGGTCCCAATGAAAAACTGTTTTTT.

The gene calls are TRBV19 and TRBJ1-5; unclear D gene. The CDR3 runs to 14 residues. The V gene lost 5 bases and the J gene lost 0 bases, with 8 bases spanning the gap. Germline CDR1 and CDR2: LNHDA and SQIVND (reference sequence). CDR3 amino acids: CASSVAYSNQPQHF. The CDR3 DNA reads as TGTGCCAGTAGTGTCGCCTATAGCAATCAGCCCCAGCATTTT.

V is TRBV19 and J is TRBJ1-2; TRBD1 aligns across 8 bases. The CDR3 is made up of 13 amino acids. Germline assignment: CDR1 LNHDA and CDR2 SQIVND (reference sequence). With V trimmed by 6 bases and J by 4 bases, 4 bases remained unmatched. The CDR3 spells CASSGQGVYGYTF. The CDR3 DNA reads TGTGCCAGTAGCGGACAGGGCGTCTATGGCTACACCTTC.

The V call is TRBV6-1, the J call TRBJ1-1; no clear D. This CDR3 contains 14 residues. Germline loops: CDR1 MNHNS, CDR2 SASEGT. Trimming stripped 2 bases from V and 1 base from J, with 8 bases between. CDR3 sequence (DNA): TGTGCCAGCAGTGAATGGGGAGGGAACACTGAAGCTTTCTTT. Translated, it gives CASSEWGGNTEAFF.

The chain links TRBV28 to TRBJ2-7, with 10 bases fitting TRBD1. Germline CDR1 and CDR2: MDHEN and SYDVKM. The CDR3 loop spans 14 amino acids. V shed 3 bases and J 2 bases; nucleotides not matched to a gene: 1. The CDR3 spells CASSLDRGAYEQYV. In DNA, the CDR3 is TGTGCCAGCAGTTTGGACAGGGGGGCCTACGAGCAGTACGTC.

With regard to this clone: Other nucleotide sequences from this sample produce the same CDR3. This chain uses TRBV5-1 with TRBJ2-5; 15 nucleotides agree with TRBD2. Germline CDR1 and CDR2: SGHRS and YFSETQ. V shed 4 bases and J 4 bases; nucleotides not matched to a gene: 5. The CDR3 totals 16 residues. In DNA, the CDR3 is TGCGCCAGCAGCACTGGACTAGCGGGGGGGCTAGAGACCCAGTACTTC. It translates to CASSTGLAGGLETQYF. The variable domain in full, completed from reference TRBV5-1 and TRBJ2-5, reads KAGVTQTPRYLIKTRGQQVTLSCSPISGHRSVSWYQQTPGQGLQFLFEYFSETQRNKGNFPGRFSGRQFSNSRSEMNVSTLELGDSALYLCASSTGLAGGLETQYFGPGTRLLVL.

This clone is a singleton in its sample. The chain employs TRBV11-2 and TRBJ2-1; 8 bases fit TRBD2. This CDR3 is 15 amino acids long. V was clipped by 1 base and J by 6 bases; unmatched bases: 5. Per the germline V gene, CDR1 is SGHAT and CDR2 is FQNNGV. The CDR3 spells CASSLGVTSVNEQFF. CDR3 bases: TGTGCCAGCAGCTTAGGTGTGACTAGCGTCAATGAGCAGTTCTTC.